This TCR beta chain came from a study of cytomegalovirus exposure and HLA in healthy donors. Points on this clone: Its target is unknown.

This CDR3 is 16 amino acids long. Germline loops: CDR1 SGHRS, CDR2 YFSETQ. Losses at the gene ends were 5 bases for V and 1 base for J; bases not matched to a gene: 9. PCR involved 60 Vbeta and 13 Jbeta primers. Generated by immunoSEQ multiplex PCR, the TCRdb table keeps only in-frame clones and is missing some. The data contain approximately 98,000 clones, over 65% of them singletons. Study-wide findings and caveats: Generally TCR sequences proved uncommon, though certain public TCRs appeared in numerous donors. Immune exposure data for these donors was limited to CMV serostatus.

Sequenced: PBMCs. The chain carries TRBV5-1 and TRBJ1-1; 9 bases agree with TRBD1. This TCR derives from a male donor in good health and CMV-seronegative. CDR3 in amino acids: CASRVGWGQGNTEAFF. In DNA form, the CDR3 reads TGCGCCAGCAGAGTTGGTTGGGGACAGGGGAACACTGAAGCTTTCTTT. The full variable domain, rest sourced from reference TRBV5-1 and TRBJ1-1, is KAGVTQTPRYLIKTRGQQVTLSCSPISGHRSVSWYQQTPGQGLQFLFEYFSETQRNKGNFPGRFSGRQFSNSRSEMNVSTLELGDSALYLCASRVGWGQGNTEAFFGQGTRLTVV.